These 31 T cell receptor beta chains were sequenced from one sample in a study of cytomegalovirus exposure and HLA in healthy donors (dated by TCRdb to 2016 to 2017). The library was made by the immunoSEQ multiplex PCR assay. A mixture of 60 forward primers for TCR Vbeta segments and 13 reverse primers for TCR Jbeta segments was used in the multiplex PCR. As stored in TCRdb, this immuneACCESS dataset retains in-frame rearrangements with V and J assigned. A fraction of the clones does not appear; measured against another copy, unresolved V genes explain less than half of the discrepancy, and the remainder lacks a known reason. Recorded for this sample are approximately 140,000 clones; approximately 80% of them occurred a single time. The ten largest clonotypes hold around 2.5% of the sample. The specimen was PBMCs. These receptors originate from a male donor in good health and CMV-seronegative.

This chain joins TRBV13 and TRBJ2-2; perhaps TRBD1 as D (5 bases). Germline V gives CDR1 PRHDT, CDR2 FYEKMQ (reference sequence). V was pared by 0 bases and J by 3 bases, with 11 bases between. CDR3 length equals 16 residues. The CDR3 sequence is CASSLGAGRDTGELFF. CDR3 nucleotide sequence: TGTGCCAGCAGCTTAGGGGCAGGGCGAGACACCGGGGAGCTGTTTTTT.

The CDR3 DNA reads TGTGCCAGCACCCACACCGGGACTAGTACTGGCGAGCAGTACTTC. It encodes CASTHTGTSTGEQYF. The chain combines TRBV5-4 with TRBJ2-7; 8 bases align to TRBD2. Germline trimming cut 6 bases from V and 6 bases from J; bases unmatched to any gene: 14. Germline CDR1 is SGHNT and CDR2 is YYREEE (reference sequence). The CDR3 spans 15 residues.

The rearrangement links TRBV7-6 to TRBJ2-5, with D perhaps matching TRBD2 (6 bases). Trimming pared 5 bases from V and 5 bases from J, leaving 12 bases between. The V gene's germline CDR1 is SGHVS and CDR2 FNYEAQ. The CDR3 has 13 amino acids. CDR3 in DNA: TGTGCCAGCAGCCCGCTAGCGTTGGAGACCCAGTACTTC. Encoded protein: CASSPLALETQYF.

The chain carries TRBV6-6 and TRBJ1-2, with TRBD1 matching 7 bases. Trimming took 10 bases from V and 4 from J; bases not matched to a gene: 9. Per germline, CDR1 MNHNY and CDR2 SVGAGI (reference sequence). The CDR3 consists of 13 residues. CDR3 coding DNA: TGTGCCAACTCTCACAGGGGTTTCTATGGCTACACCTTC. Its protein product is CANSHRGFYGYTF.

This sequence joins TRBV6-5 and TRBJ2-7, with D perhaps matching TRBD2 (5 bases). The CDR3 is made up of 15 amino acids. The germline V gene has CDR1 MNHEY and CDR2 SVGAGI. Trimming stripped 6 bases from V and 1 base from J, with 16 bases between. CDR3 sequence reads: CASSRFAGMSYEQYF. CDR3 nucleotide sequence: TGTGCCAGCAGCAGATTCGCGGGCATGTCCTACGAGCAGTACTTC.

This chain uses TRBV7-9 with TRBJ2-7; D uncertain. Trimming took 5 bases from V and 7 from J, leaving 12 bases between them. Germline V lookup: CDR1 SEHNR, CDR2 FQNEAQ (reference sequence). The CDR3 consists of 12 residues. In DNA, the CDR3 is TGTGCCAGCAGCCCAGGTCTTATGGAGCAGTACTTC. It specifies CASSPGLMEQYF.

The J gene is TRBJ2-1, the V gene TRBV6-4; 10 positions match TRBD1. CDR1 and CDR2 (germline): MRHNA, SNTAGT. V shed 3 bases and J 2 bases; nucleotides not matched to a gene: 1. This CDR3 comprises 15 residues. CDR3 loop: CASSEGQGTYNEQFF. CDR3 nucleotides: TGTGCCAGCAGTGAGGGACAGGGGACCTACAATGAGCAGTTCTTC.

The V and J genes are TRBV7-6 and TRBJ2-2, with D tentatively TRBD2 (6 bases). The germline V and J ends were trimmed by 2 bases and 2 bases, with 18 bases remaining between them. This CDR3 region has 18 residues. CDR1 is SGHVS, CDR2 FNYEAQ, per germline. CDR3: CASSLLPLADYNTGELFF. CDR3 nucleotides: TGTGCCAGCAGCTTACTCCCCTTGGCGGACTATAACACCGGGGAGCTGTTTTTT.

This clone was recorded a few times. The chain combines TRBV6-4 with TRBJ2-1; D is unclear. This CDR3 has 15 amino acids. The V end lost 0 bases, the J end lost 1 base, and 7 bases lay between the germline ends. CDR1 MRHNA and CDR2 SNTAGT come from the germline V gene. CDR3 protein: CASSDSGDSYNEQFF. Here the CDR3 DNA reads TGTGCCAGCAGTGACTCGGGCGATTCCTACAATGAGCAGTTCTTC.

This clone turned up a few times. The rearrangement uses TRBV30 and TRBJ2-3; possibly TRBD1 for D (5 bases). The CDR3 contains 13 residues. Germline V gene data show CDR1 as GTSNPN and CDR2 as SVGIG (reference sequence). Trimming pared 0 bases from V and 4 bases from J, leaving 8 bases between. The DNA of the CDR3 is TGTGCCTGGAGTGTGACAGCACCAGATACGCAGTATTTT. Its translation: CAWSVTAPDTQYF.

This sequence joins TRBV6-5 and TRBJ2-5; D unclear. The CDR3 runs to 11 residues. The ends were cut back, 5 bases at V and 5 bases at J, with 6 bases in the middle. Germline V gene lookup returns CDR1 MNHEY and CDR2 SVGAGI. The CDR3 loop is CASSVGETQYF. The CDR3 nucleotides read TGTGCCAGCAGTGTCGGGGAGACCCAGTACTTC.

The V and J genes are TRBV18 and TRBJ1-1; D is ambiguous. CDR1 and CDR2 (germline): KGHSH, LQKENI. The CDR3 extends over 14 amino acids. V was pared by 4 bases and J by 3 bases, with 12 bases between. The CDR3 here is CASSRSLGDTEAFF. CDR3 nucleotides: TGTGCCAGCTCACGAAGTCTAGGAGACACTGAAGCTTTCTTT.

The chain joins TRBV6-5 to TRBJ2-7; D perhaps matches TRBD2 (8 bases). Germline V CDR1 and CDR2: MNHEY, SVGAGI. V shed 8 bases and J shed 13 bases, with 27 bases lying between them. The CDR3 runs to 14 residues. The CDR3 loop reads CASGGGTAGALVYF. The CDR3 DNA reads TGTGCCAGCGGGGGGGGGACAGCGGGAGCCCTCGTCTACTTC.

V and J are TRBV30 and TRBJ2-7; maybe TRBD1 (7 bases). CDR1 GTSNPN and CDR2 SVGIG come from the germline V gene (reference sequence). CDR3 length equals 13 residues. V lost 0 bases, J lost 7 bases, and 13 bases lay in between. This CDR3 is CAWSVEGAGEQYF. CDR3 DNA sequence: TGTGCCTGGAGTGTTGAGGGGGCGGGGGAGCAGTACTTC.

The genes are TRBV19 and TRBJ2-1, with 11 bases lining up with TRBD1. Germline V gene sequence: CDR1 LNHDA, CDR2 SQIVND (reference sequence). The CDR3 has 13 amino acids. V was pared by 7 bases and J by 10 bases, with 6 bases of the junction left unmatched. The CDR3 here is CASTPGQGGEQFF. The CDR3 DNA sequence: TGTGCCAGTACCCCGGGACAGGGGGGCGAGCAGTTCTTC.

Only one count was recorded for this clone. The genes are TRBV5-5 and TRBJ2-5; 7 positions match TRBD2. With 5 bases clipped from V and 5 bases from J, the junction kept 9 bases outside the gene matches. Germline CDR1 reads SGHKS; CDR2 reads YYEKEE (reference sequence). This CDR3 is built from 14 residues. This chain's CDR3 is CASSRRGVDETQYF. CDR3 coding DNA: TGTGCCAGCAGTCGTCGGGGGGTTGATGAGACCCAGTACTTC.

This clone appeared a few times. One junction end disagrees with the germline gene, perhaps due to a read error. CDR3 in amino acids: CASSHNKLASETQYF. Here the CDR3 DNA reads TGTGCTAGCAGCCACAATAAACTAGCCTCAGAGACCCAGTACTTC. V usage is TRBV7-7 and J usage is TRBJ2-5; TRBD2 might be the D (6 bases). The germline gives CDR1 SSHAT, CDR2 FNYEAQ (reference sequence). CDR3 size: 15 residues.

V gene TRBV7-7 combines with J gene TRBJ1-1; D unresolved. The CDR3 covers 13 residues. In germline, CDR1 is SSHAT, CDR2 FNYEAQ (reference sequence). Trimming stripped 5 bases from V and 0 bases from J, with 7 bases between. CDR3 DNA sequence: TGTGCCAGCAGCCAGAGGATGAACACTGAAGCTTTCTTT. Protein: CASSQRMNTEAFF.

The J gene is TRBJ2-1, the V gene TRBV11-2, with a weak D call TRBD2 (5 bases). The V gene lost 3 bases and the J gene lost 7 bases, with 19 bases spanning the gap. Germline-derived CDR1 and CDR2 are SGHAT and FQNNGV. The CDR3 loop spans 16 amino acids. The CDR3 DNA is TGTGCCAGCAGCTTCTACGCCACTAGTCTGTGGAATGAGCAGTTCTTC. Amino acid sequence: CASSFYATSLWNEQFF.

J is TRBJ2-3 and V is TRBV27; 10 positions match TRBD1. Germline V CDR1 and CDR2: MNHEY, SMNVEV (reference sequence). J was trimmed by 14 bases and V by 2 bases; bases with no gene match: 10. This CDR3 has 14 residues. CDR3 nucleotides: TGTGCCAGCAGTTTAGGGACAGGGGATATTCAACCGTATTTT. Encoded protein: CASSLGTGDIQPYF.

In DNA, the CDR3 is TGTGCCAGCAGCCAATGGGCCCACGAGCAGTACTTC. Translated, it gives CASSQWAHEQYF. The chain joins TRBV28 to TRBJ2-7; D not certain. Germline CDR1 and CDR2: MDHEN and SYDVKM. Trimming left V 6 bases short and J 5 bases short, with 11 bases between. CDR3 length: 12 residues.

This clone was picked up one time. V and J are TRBV10-3 and TRBJ2-7; 10 nucleotides match TRBD2. This CDR3 has 13 residues. CDR1 ENHRY and CDR2 SYGVKD come from the germline V gene. J lost 9 bases, V lost 7 bases, and 9 bases had no gene match. The CDR3 DNA is TGTGCCATCAATAACGAGCGGGAGGGCGGGCAGTACTTC. Amino acids: CAINNEREGGQYF.

The rearrangement links TRBV7-3 to TRBJ2-3; D is possibly TRBD2 (6 bases). V was clipped by 1 base and J by 8 bases, with 7 bases between them. The length of the CDR3 is 12 residues. In germline, CDR1 is SGHTA, CDR2 FQGTGA. The CDR3, as DNA: TGTGCCAGCAGCTTAATGGAGGGTACGCAGTATTTT. Amino acids: CASSLMEGTQYF.

This CDR3 is CASSKTRDRGYEQYF. CDR3 bases: TGTGCCAGCAGCAAAACCCGGGACAGGGGTTACGAGCAGTACTTC. The V call is TRBV27, the J call TRBJ2-7, with 10 bases lining up with TRBD1. J gave up 4 bases and V 6 bases, and 9 bases lay outside the gene matches. The CDR3 runs to 15 residues. From germline, CDR1 is MNHEY and CDR2 SMNVEV (reference sequence).

This clone has more than one count but fewer than ten. The V and J genes are TRBV30 and TRBJ1-1; a possible D gene is TRBD1 (5 bases). Germline V gene data show CDR1 as GTSNPN and CDR2 as SVGIG (reference sequence). The CDR3 is 11 residues long. The ends were cut back, 4 bases at V and 11 bases at J, with 14 bases in the middle. This CDR3 is CAWNLGGPAFF. In DNA, the CDR3 is TGTGCCTGGAACCTCGGGGGACCTGCTTTCTTT. Complete variable domain (other parts from reference TRBV30 and TRBJ1-1): SQTIHQWPATLVQPVGSPLSLECTVEGTSNPNLYWYRQAAGRGLQLLFYSVGIGQISSEVPQNLSASRPQDRQFILSSKKLLLSDSGFYLCAWNLGGPAFFGQGTRLTVV.

The chain links TRBV27 to TRBJ2-1; D is undetermined. Trimming cost V 6 bases and J 7 bases, with 10 bases left between them. The V gene's germline CDR1 is MNHEY and CDR2 SMNVEV (reference sequence). The CDR3 covers 12 residues. CDR3: CASSLSGNEQFF. As DNA, the CDR3 is TGTGCCAGCAGCCTGTCCGGGAATGAGCAGTTCTTC.

V is TRBV7-6 and J is TRBJ2-1; 8 bases are shared with TRBD2. Germline CDR1 is SGHVS and CDR2 is FNYEAQ. The CDR3 runs to 15 residues. V was pared by 5 bases and J by 6 bases, with 9 bases of the junction left unmatched. The CDR3 DNA follows: TGTGCCAGCAGCCTTACCGGGACTAGGGGCAATGAGCAGTTCTTC. Protein: CASSLTGTRGNEQFF. The full variable domain, its missing parts supplied by reference TRBV7-6 and TRBJ2-1, is GAGVSQSPRYKVTKRGQDVALRCDPISGHVSLYWYRQALGQGPEFLTYFNYEAQQDKSGLPNDRFSAERPEGSISTLTIQRTEQRDSAMYRCASSLTGTRGNEQFFGPGTRLTVL.

This clone turned up a few times. V gene TRBV7-6 combines with J gene TRBJ2-1; D call uncertain. The CDR3 runs to 15 residues. Trimming left V 1 base short and J 5 bases short, with 12 bases between. CDR1 is SGHVS, CDR2 FNYEAQ, per germline. CDR3 coding DNA: TGTGCCAGCAGCTTAGATCCCGCTAGGAACAATGAGCAGTTCTTC. It codes for CASSLDPARNNEQFF. Together with reference TRBV7-6 and TRBJ2-1, the CDR3 gives the full variable domain: GAGVSQSPRYKVTKRGQDVALRCDPISGHVSLYWYRQALGQGPEFLTYFNYEAQQDKSGLPNDRFSAERPEGSISTLTIQRTEQRDSAMYRCASSLDPARNNEQFFGPGTRLTVL.

This chain links TRBV5-1 with TRBJ2-7; possible D gene TRBD1, 6 bases. The germline V and J ends were trimmed by 1 base and 6 bases, with 17 bases remaining between them. The CDR3 consists of 15 residues. CDR1 is SGHRS, CDR2 YFSETQ, per germline. The CDR3 DNA is TGCGCCAGCAGCTTGTCGACCCCACAGGGCGGCGAGCAGTACTTC. It encodes CASSLSTPQGGEQYF. The full variable domain, with the rest looked up from reference TRBV5-1 and TRBJ2-7, is KAGVTQTPRYLIKTRGQQVTLSCSPISGHRSVSWYQQTPGQGLQFLFEYFSETQRNKGNFPGRFSGRQFSNSRSEMNVSTLELGDSALYLCASSLSTPQGGEQYFGPGTRLTVT.

V and J are TRBV2 and TRBJ2-5; a weak D match, TRBD2 (5 bases). The J call may be in error: the DNA end matches TRBJ2-7 better. The CDR3 is 13 residues long. Germline-derived CDR1 and CDR2 are SNHLY and FYNNEI. The CDR3 bases are TGTGCCAGCAGTGAAGGACTAACCTACGAGCAGTACTTC. Translation: CASSEGLTYEQYF.

CDR3 in amino acids: CASSSGPGNTIYF. In DNA, the CDR3 is TGTGCCAGCAGCTCAGGGCCCGGAAACACCATATATTTT. The chain combines TRBV11-3 with TRBJ1-3; maybe TRBD1 (5 bases). This CDR3 has 13 residues. V dropped 4 bases and J dropped 4 bases, with 8 bases sitting between them. In germline, CDR1 is SGHNT, CDR2 YENEEA.